This note documents a single T cell receptor (beta chain) sequence. Clones were read by immunoSEQ multiplex PCR, and TCRdb kept only the in-frame ones, dropping some. The sample holds about 6,100 clones, 77% seen once. The data were taken from a study of OX40 agonist ivuxolimab in advanced cancers. Study background: The patients got ivuxolimab, which is an agonistic anti-OX40 (CD134) antibody.

Trimming left V 1 base short and J 3 bases short, with 5 bases between. This CDR3 is 13 amino acids long. From germline, CDR1 is SGHAT and CDR2 FQNNGV. The source of this sequence is an adult with an advanced solid tumor such as melanoma, head and neck, liver or kidney cancer. The sample consisted of CD4+ or CD8+ T cells sorted from blood, taken in a trial of the OX40 agonist ivuxolimab. The chain couples TRBV11-2 to TRBJ2-3; no clear D gene. CDR3 protein: CASSLVSTDTQYF. CDR3 coding DNA: TGTGCCAGCAGCTTAGTGTCGACAGATACGCAGTATTTT.